Listed below are T cell receptor beta chains from one sample, sequenced in a study of T cell responses to AZD1222 COVID-19 vaccine. Data came from immunoSEQ multiplex PCR; TCRdb stores just in-frame clones and leaves some out. The table has 200,000 or so clones, roughly 91% seen once; the top ten hold around 1%. Source: peripheral blood, taken on day 0 of MenACWY control vaccination. These receptors came from an adult in good health. Each CDR3 is given with its conserved first and last residue.

j_gene,v_gene,CDR3aa
TRBJ2-7,TRBV6-1,CASSEGASGVSYEQYF
TRBJ1-1,TRBV5-4,CAISRDAYEAFF
TRBJ2-5,TRBV5-5,CASSPQTGGQETQYF
TRBJ1-1,TRBV30,CAWSADRIGTEAFF
TRBJ2-4,TRBV20-1,CSAREGYIQYF
TRBJ1-1,TRBV5-1,CASSLQGALDTEAFF
TRBJ1-5,TRBV15,CATRGEGAPYQPQHF
TRBJ1-4,TRBV9,CASSVERTGPNEKLFF
TRBJ1-4,TRBV5-1,CASSSLAPKEKLFF
TRBJ2-3,TRBV12-3/TRBV12-4,CALGKTITDTQYF
TRBJ2-5,TRBV5-1,CASSVPRTGVSETQYF
TRBJ1-1,TRBV14,CASSQDLEGFRDF
TRBJ1-4,TRBV3-1/TRBV3-2,CASSLGDSANEKLFF
TRBJ2-2,TRBV7-2,CASSLLTGELFF
TRBJ2-5,TRBV5-8,CASSSTGGGETQYF
TRBJ2-7,TRBV28,CASGAPGASGVSYEQYF
TRBJ1-1,TRBV18,CASSPNRMNTEAFF
TRBJ2-1,TRBV11-2,CASSLGSRGNEQFF
TRBJ1-5,TRBV6-5,CASSRDRGASQHF
TRBJ1-2,TRBV5-4,CASSIDAESGYTF
TRBJ1-2,TRBV5-6,CASRSVQGSGYTF
TRBJ2-1,TRBV11-3,CASSLERGSRLNEQFF
TRBJ1-1,TRBV21-1,CASSKTIRGTEAFF
TRBJ2-7,TRBV6-1,CASSEASGQDRRQYF
TRBJ1-2,TRBV5-5,CASSLVPGSYGYTF
TRBJ2-5,TRBV20-1,CSASDKLQETQYF
TRBJ1-3,TRBV4-1,CASSQATVSGNTIYF
TRBJ2-1,TRBV6-2/TRBV6-3,CASSYTLAGGGEQFF
TRBJ1-2,TRBV28,CASRFGLGTGVGYTF
TRBJ2-5,TRBV5-4,CASSTDFSETQYF
TRBJ2-2,TRBV11-2,CASTLSTTGELFF
TRBJ1-1,TRBV29-1,CSVGTNLNTEAFF
TRBJ1-6,TRBV15,CATSGYRVGVDSPLHF
TRBJ1-1,TRBV25-1,CASSELGWRMNTEAFF
TRBJ1-2,TRBV5-1,CASSLGLGGVYGYTF
TRBJ2-3,TRBV7-2,CASSFYRSTDTQYF
TRBJ2-3,TRBV5-1,CASSLTSGGPRTDTQYF
TRBJ1-6,TRBV4-1,CASSLSGGLENSPLHF
TRBJ2-3,TRBV19,CASTQTWGGGTSTDTQYF
TRBJ1-6,TRBV24-1,CATSKDLYSPLHF
TRBJ1-1,TRBV6-6,CASSYEGQGAAFF
TRBJ1-1,TRBV9,CASSGSPGNTEAFF
TRBJ2-3,TRBV30,CAWSVWAYTDTQYF
TRBJ2-2,TRBV3-1/TRBV3-2,CASSPTGDSTGELFF
TRBJ1-5,TRBV2,CASSEGGRQPQHF